What follows are 22 T cell receptor beta chains derived from one specimen sequenced in a study of early T cells in non-severe SARS-CoV-2 infection. TCRdb ran MiXCR on the 5' RACE reads and lists one entry per CDR3 protein. The sample contains 25,000 to 35,000 distinct CDR3 sequences, approximately 6% of which appear only once. Sequenced sample: whole blood. The receptors stem from an adult who was a healthcare worker with PCR-confirmed SARS-CoV-2 infection or an uninfected control (not recorded which).

This chain links TRBV28 with TRBJ1-3, with unresolved D. Trimming pared 8 bases from V and 4 bases from J, leaving 9 bases between. Germline-derived CDR1 and CDR2 are MDHEN and SYDVKM. The CDR3 has 12 amino acids. CDR3 coding DNA: TGTGCCAGCGGGGTGCTGGGAAACACCATATATTTT. It is translated as CASGVLGNTIYF.

The table lists this clonotype with a few counts. The gene calls are TRBV20-1 and TRBJ1-1; 7 bases map to TRBD1. Germline V gene data show CDR1 as DFQATT and CDR2 as SNEGSKA (reference sequence). Trimming took 4 bases from V and 7 from J; bases not matched to a gene: 12. This CDR3 is built from 14 residues. CDR3 DNA sequence: TGCAGTGCTATCTTAACAGGGGAAGGCGGTGAAGCTTTCTTT. This codes for CSAILTGEGGEAFF.

This clonotype is medium-sized in the sample. V gene TRBV7-2 combines with J gene TRBJ2-2; D is unresolved. Germline lookup yields CDR1 SGHTA and CDR2 FQGNSA. The CDR3 length is 13 residues. Trimming removed 3 bases from V and 6 bases from J, with 8 bases in between. DNA for the CDR3: TGTGCCAGCAGCTTGGGTTTAGCCGGGGAGCTGTTTTTT. Protein sequence: CASSLGLAGELFF. The full variable domain, rest sourced from reference TRBV7-2 and TRBJ2-2, is GAGVSQSPSNKVTEKGKDVELRCDPISGHTALYWYRQSLGQGLEFLIYFQGNSAPDKSGLPSDRFSAERTGGSVSTLTIQRTQQEDSAVYLCASSLGLAGELFFGEGSRLTVL.

In this sample, this clonotype turned up a few times. V gene TRBV12-3 or TRBV12-4 combines with J gene TRBJ2-4; 8 bases are a match to TRBD2. The CDR3 is 16 amino acids. V was clipped by 4 bases and J by 3 bases; unmatched bases: 8. The CDR3 protein is CASSSRPGGHKNIQYF. The CDR3, as DNA: TGTGCCAGCAGTTCGCGCCCGGGAGGGCACAAAAACATTCAGTACTTC.

This clonotype is labeled as medium-sized (0.01 to 0.1%). This chain links TRBV20-1 with TRBJ2-3; weak D call: TRBD2 (6 bases). The CDR3 runs to 15 residues. The ends were cut back, 1 base at V and 1 base at J, with 12 bases in the middle. Germline values: CDR1 DFQATT, CDR2 SNEGSKA (reference sequence). The CDR3 DNA reads as TGCAGTGCTAGAGCTGACGGGAGAGGCACAGATACGCAGTATTTT. Translating it yields CSARADGRGTDTQYF.

This clonotype was seen ten or more times. This chain uses TRBV12-3 or TRBV12-4 with TRBJ1-5, with 8 bases aligning to TRBD1. V lost 5 bases to trimming and J lost 2 bases; unmatched junction nucleotides: 5. This CDR3 has 15 residues. CDR3 residues: CASSPGGVGNQPQHF. The CDR3 DNA sequence: TGTGCCAGCAGTCCAGGGGGCGTGGGCAATCAGCCCCAGCATTTT.

There are many counts of this clonotype. The J gene is TRBJ1-1, the V gene TRBV27; TRBD1 matches 8 bases. The CDR3 has 14 residues. Germline CDR1 MNHEY, CDR2 SMNVEV (reference sequence). Losses at the gene ends were 5 bases for V and 6 bases for J; bases not matched to a gene: 8. The CDR3 nucleotides are TGTGCCAGCAGTCCGACAGGGGTCGGGGCTGAAGCTTTCTTT. Protein: CASSPTGVGAEAFF.

This clonotype occurred many times. This rearrangement joins TRBV29-1 to TRBJ1-6, with 8 positions matching TRBD1. With 6 bases clipped from V and 6 bases from J, the junction kept 16 bases outside the gene matches. CDR3 length equals 17 residues. Germline CDR1 SQVTM, CDR2 ANQGSEA. This chain's CDR3 is CSVLIPGGAQSNSPLHF. CDR3 coding DNA: TGCAGCGTCCTCATCCCAGGGGGCGCCCAGTCTAATTCACCCCTCCACTTT. The variable domain in full, completed from reference TRBV29-1 and TRBJ1-6, reads SAVISQKPSRDICQRGTSLTIQCQVDSQVTMMFWYRQQPGQSLTLIATANQGSEATYESGFVIDKFPISRPNLTFSTLTVSNMSPEDSSIYLCSVLIPGGAQSNSPLHFGNGTRLTVT.

This clonotype was seen more than once but under ten times. The CDR3 here is CASSYSRTSALWDTQYF. The CDR3, as DNA: TGTGCCAGCAGTTACTCGCGGACTAGCGCGCTCTGGGATACGCAGTATTTT. V is TRBV6-5 and J is TRBJ2-3; 9 bases agree with TRBD2. This CDR3 comprises 17 residues. Per the germline V gene, CDR1 is MNHEY and CDR2 is SVGAGI. V was clipped by 0 bases and J by 6 bases; unmatched bases: 10.

The rearrangement links TRBV20-1 to TRBJ2-3, with TRBD2 matching over 9 bases. CDR1 is DFQATT, CDR2 SNEGSKA, per germline (reference sequence). Trimming took 5 bases from V and 4 from J; bases not matched to a gene: 7. This CDR3 is built from 14 residues. CDR3 DNA sequence: TGCAGTGCTGAAAAGGGACTAGCTGCAGATACGCAGTATTTT. Translating it yields CSAEKGLAADTQYF.

This clonotype appeared many times. The V gene is TRBV6-1, the J gene TRBJ1-1, with D perhaps TRBD1 (5 bases). The CDR3 totals 15 residues. Germline V gene data show CDR1 as MNHNS and CDR2 as SASEGT. The V gene lost 5 bases and the J gene lost 5 bases, with 18 bases spanning the gap. CDR3 region: CASSYQEGLMTEAFF. CDR3 DNA sequence: TGTGCCAGCAGTTATCAGGAGGGGTTGATGACTGAAGCTTTCTTT.

This clonotype was observed many times. V is TRBV6-6 and J is TRBJ1-1; D gene uncertain. CDR3 size: 13 residues. CDR1 and CDR2 from the germline V gene are MNHNY and SVGAGI (reference sequence). Trimming cost V 2 bases and J 3 bases, with 7 bases left between them. This chain's CDR3 is CASSYEEDTEAFF. The CDR3 coding sequence is TGTGCCAGCAGTTACGAAGAGGACACTGAAGCTTTCTTT.

This clonotype was counted many times. The V and J genes are TRBV18 and TRBJ2-3; 7 nucleotides align to TRBD2. The CDR3 contains 15 residues. Germline CDR1 reads KGHSH; CDR2 reads LQKENI. V trimming: 3 bases; J trimming: 0 bases; junction bases outside the gene matches: 3. The CDR3 nucleotides are TGTGCCAGCTCACCCTGGGGAGGGAGCACAGATACGCAGTATTTT. Its protein is CASSPWGGSTDTQYF.

This clonotype was counted only a few times. This chain links TRBV19 with TRBJ1-3; 7 bases align to TRBD1. This CDR3 comprises 15 residues. The V segment lost 5 bases and the J segment 3 bases; nucleotides outside the gene matches: 7. Per the germline V gene, CDR1 is LNHDA and CDR2 is SQIVND (reference sequence). The CDR3 region has the DNA TGTGCCAGTAGTCCCTCGACAGGGAGTGGAAACACCATATATTTT. Translated: CASSPSTGSGNTIYF.

This clonotype was observed at least ten times. This chain uses TRBV20-1 with TRBJ2-3; D not resolved. From germline, CDR1 is DFQATT and CDR2 SNEGSKA (reference sequence). The CDR3 is 16 amino acids. V was trimmed by 4 bases and J by 0 bases, leaving 17 bases between them. As DNA, the CDR3 is TGCAGTGCTAATTTCATGAACCGTGGAAGCACAGATACGCAGTATTTT. Residues: CSANFMNRGSTDTQYF.

This clonotype showed up many times. CDR3: CASSTLAGATTGELFF. The CDR3, as DNA: TGTGCCAGCAGTACACTAGCGGGAGCAACCACCGGGGAGCTGTTTTTT. The chain couples TRBV6-5 to TRBJ2-2, with 11 positions matching TRBD2. Germline lookup yields CDR1 MNHEY and CDR2 SVGAGI. This CDR3 has 16 residues. V dropped 5 bases and J dropped 4; count of bases not matched to a gene: 6.

This clonotype was observed many times. The chain joins TRBV24-1 to TRBJ2-1; a possible D gene is TRBD2 (6 bases). Germline-derived CDR1 and CDR2 are KGHDR and SFDVKD. The CDR3 loop spans 15 amino acids. Deletions cut 3 bases from V and 2 bases from J, with 10 bases between. This chain's CDR3 is CATSDARGPYNEQFF. The DNA for the CDR3 is TGTGCCACCAGTGATGCGCGGGGACCCTACAATGAGCAGTTCTTC.

This clonotype was counted between two and nine times. The J gene is TRBJ1-2, the V gene TRBV7-2, with D uncertain. Germline lookup yields CDR1 SGHTA and CDR2 FQGNSA. Trimming removed 1 base at V and 4 bases at J, with 7 bases between. The CDR3 totals 13 residues. The CDR3 protein is CASSLVPGYGYTF. As DNA, the CDR3 is TGTGCCAGCAGCTTAGTTCCGGGCTATGGCTACACCTTC.

The CDR3 spells CEAGYEQFF. CDR3 in DNA: TGCGAGGCGGGCTATGAGCAGTTCTTC. The chain couples TRBV20-1 to TRBJ2-1; D is perhaps TRBD2 (5 bases). The length of the CDR3 is 9 residues. Looked up from germline, CDR1 is DFQATT and CDR2 is SNEGSKA (reference sequence).

This clonotype was detected many times. V usage is TRBV6-1 and J usage is TRBJ2-1; D not resolved. The CDR3 loop spans 16 amino acids. Trimming pared 2 bases from V and 0 bases from J, leaving 11 bases between. The germline CDR1 and CDR2 sequences are MNHNS and SASEGT. In nucleotides, the CDR3 is TGTGCCAGCAGTGAAAGGGTCTGGAGCTCCTACAATGAGCAGTTCTTC. Translating gives CASSERVWSSYNEQFF.

This clonotype was recorded many times. The V call is TRBV6-2 or TRBV6-3, the J call TRBJ2-5; perhaps D is TRBD1 or TRBD2 (6 bases each). V dropped 1 base and J dropped 9 bases, with 12 bases sitting between them. This CDR3 is built from 13 residues. Germline V gene sequence: CDR1 MNHEY, CDR2 SVGEGT. CDR3: CASSYFPGEAQYF. The DNA for the CDR3 is TGTGCCAGCAGTTACTTCCCAGGGGAGGCCCAGTACTTC.

This clonotype has at least ten counts. The rearrangement links TRBV3-1 to TRBJ2-3; a possible D gene is TRBD2 (6 bases). The CDR3 length is 14 residues. Between the trimmed V and J ends, which lost 1 base and 4 bases, there was a span of 9 bases. Looked up from germline, CDR1 is LGHDT and CDR2 is YNNKEL (reference sequence). The CDR3 is CASSQGREPDTQYF. CDR3 nucleotides: TGTGCCAGCAGCCAAGGACGGGAGCCAGATACGCAGTATTTT.